This T cell receptor (beta chain) was sequenced during a study of blood T cell repertoires in COVID-19. About the study: Recovered Cohort 3 donors showed two negative PCRs, clearance, or symptom resolution. T cells, B-cell-depleted T cells, or PBMCs supplied cDNA or gDNA.

The age range of participants was about 18 to 100 years, with residence in approximately 25 US areas. Trimming shortened V by 5 bases and J by 3 bases, and 19 bases separated the two germline ends. CDR3 length: 16 residues. Germline CDR1 reads SGHVS; CDR2 reads FNYEAQ. Per the study methods: Amplification with reference gene primers provided the estimates of nucleated cell counts. Here immunoSEQ multiplex PCR was the method, and the copy in TCRdb shows in-frame clones only, minus some. V, J and clone size were drawn from that table, and D and trimming were deduced from the DNA. The sample lists fewer than 200,000 clones; 85% to 90% were seen once.

The chain has TRBV7-6 and TRBJ1-1, with D possibly matching TRBD1 (5 bases). Sequencing was performed on PBMCs or T cells enriched from blood (not recorded which). The TCR sequence derives from a woman in her thirties or forties in a cohort exposed to, infected with or recovered from COVID-19 (not recorded which). This CDR3 is CASSPDKHGGDTEAFF. Written as DNA, the CDR3 is TGTGCCAGCAGCCCAGACAAACACGGGGGGGACACTGAAGCTTTCTTT.